The 8 T cell receptor beta chains below all came from one sample that was sequenced in a study of T cells in Graves' hyperthyroidism and ophthalmopathy (dated by TCRdb to 2018 to 2020). Library construction relied on multiplex PCR. The sequencer listed for this sample is Illumina HiSeq 2000. TCR beta CDR3 regions were amplified from RNA transcripts. The first round of RT-PCR for the TCR CDR3 was performed with the HTBI primer set and the Qiagen OneStep RT-PCR kit. TCRdb reprocessed the public reads (quality trimming at Q25 with fastp, clone calling with MiXCR) and kept in-frame beta chains. Each CDR3 protein gets just one entry, which takes the most common genes and DNA from the rows behind it. A total of about 340,000 distinct CDR3 sequences appear in this sample, 15% to 20% of them only once. The ten largest clones represent around 54% of the sample. The sequenced sample was blood. The receptors were gathered from a woman aged 45-65 years with Graves' hyperthyroidism.

This clonotype was counted many times. This sequence joins TRBV12-3 or TRBV12-4 and TRBJ2-7, with TRBD2 matching over 7 bases. CDR3 length: 14 residues. V shed 6 bases and J 4 bases; nucleotides not matched to a gene: 9. The CDR3 bases are TGTGCCAGCAGAGATCCGGGGGGTAGTTACGAGCAGTACTTC. This translates into CASRDPGGSYEQYF.

This clonotype was detected many times. The chain is built from TRBV7-8 and TRBJ2-3; D might be TRBD1 or TRBD2, each matching 6 bases. Trimming took 5 bases from V and 6 from J, leaving 21 bases between them. CDR1 SGHVS and CDR2 FQNEAQ come from the germline V gene. The CDR3 totals 16 residues. The CDR3 sequence: CASSPYRDRGADTQYF. CDR3 nucleotide sequence: TGTGCCAGCAGCCCCTACCGAGATAGGGGGGCCGATACGCAGTATTTT.

The chain is built from TRBV19 and TRBJ2-3, with D maybe TRBD2 (5 bases). CDR3 length: 13 amino acids. With 11 bases removed from V and 2 bases from J, the gap between germline ends came to 14 bases. Germline CDR1 reads LNHDA; CDR2 reads SQIVND (reference sequence). The CDR3 sequence is CAAASGSTDTQYF. The CDR3 DNA sequence: TGTGCCGCCGCCTCGGGGTCCACAGATACGCAGTATTTT.

This clonotype has a count of ten or more. This chain uses TRBV11-3 with TRBJ2-1, with 13 nucleotides matching TRBD2. This CDR3 contains 13 residues. The germline V gene has CDR1 SGHNT and CDR2 YENEEA. J was trimmed by 9 bases and V by 9 bases; bases with no gene match: 5. The CDR3 DNA is TGTGCCAGTGGGACTAGCGGGGCCAGTGAGCAGTTCTTC. It yields the protein CASGTSGASEQFF.

The rearrangement links TRBV19 to TRBJ2-5, with D possibly called TRBD1 or TRBD2 (6 bases each). The CDR3 runs 18 residues. Germline CDR1 and CDR2: LNHDA and SQIVND (reference sequence). The V and J ends lost 4 bases and 1 base respectively, with 22 bases between them. CDR3 in DNA: TGTGCCAGTAGTACTCCCGGGGGCCTAAGGGGGGTCCAAGAGACCCAGTACTTC. Translation gives CASSTPGGLRGVQETQYF.

This chain joins TRBV10-3 and TRBJ2-3; no reliable D call. The CDR3 runs 11 residues. The germline V and J ends were trimmed by 6 bases and 5 bases, with 6 bases remaining between them. Germline lookup yields CDR1 ENHRY and CDR2 SYGVKD. The chain's CDR3 is CAIRGEDTQYF. The DNA of the CDR3 is TGTGCCATCAGAGGTGAAGATACGCAGTATTTT.

The chain recombines TRBV10-3 with TRBJ2-1; 9 bases are a match to TRBD1. Germline assignment: CDR1 ENHRY and CDR2 SYGVKD. This CDR3 region has 17 residues. V lost 1 base to trimming and J lost 5 bases; unmatched junction nucleotides: 9. CDR3 in amino acids: CAISEFSPGTGNNEQFF. The CDR3, as DNA: TGTGCCATCAGTGAGTTTTCCCCCGGGACAGGGAACAATGAGCAGTTCTTC.

The table lists this clonotype with a few counts. This sequence joins TRBV6-1 and TRBJ2-7; D unclear. Trimming took off 2 bases at V and 4 bases at J, with 15 bases between the two ends. The CDR3 runs 15 residues. CDR1 is MNHNS and CDR2 is SASEGT in the germline V gene. This CDR3 reads CASSEQLGRAYEQYV. DNA for the CDR3: TGTGCCAGCAGTGAACAGTTAGGACGGGCTTACGAGCAGTACGTC.